The clone carrying this TCR beta chain was counted only a few times. These data are taken from a study of blood T cell repertoires in COVID-19. Study-level information: Samples came from the United States, Italy and Spain, spanning acute and convalescent COVID-19. In each case, the material was cDNA or gDNA derived from T cells, B-cell-depleted T cells, or PBMCs.

Per the original data handling: Estimated nucleated cell counts came from reference gene primer amplification. Produced via immunoSEQ multiplex PCR; TCRdb's table is partial and in-frame only. V, J and clone size are those of that table, while D and trimming were read from the DNA. The table includes about 100,000 clones, roughly 90% detected once. The CDR3 is 16 residues long. Germline V CDR1 and CDR2: LNHDA, SQIVND (reference sequence). V shed 5 bases and J 0 bases; nucleotides not matched to a gene: 8. The TCR sequence derives from a woman aged 45-60 years with COVID-19, enrolled during active disease. The sample comprised peripheral blood. This sequence joins TRBV19 and TRBJ1-2, with TRBD1 identical over 8 bases. The CDR3 DNA sequence: TGTGCCAGTAGTTTAACCGACAGGGGATCTAACTATGGCTACACCTTC. This encodes CASSLTDRGSNYGYTF.